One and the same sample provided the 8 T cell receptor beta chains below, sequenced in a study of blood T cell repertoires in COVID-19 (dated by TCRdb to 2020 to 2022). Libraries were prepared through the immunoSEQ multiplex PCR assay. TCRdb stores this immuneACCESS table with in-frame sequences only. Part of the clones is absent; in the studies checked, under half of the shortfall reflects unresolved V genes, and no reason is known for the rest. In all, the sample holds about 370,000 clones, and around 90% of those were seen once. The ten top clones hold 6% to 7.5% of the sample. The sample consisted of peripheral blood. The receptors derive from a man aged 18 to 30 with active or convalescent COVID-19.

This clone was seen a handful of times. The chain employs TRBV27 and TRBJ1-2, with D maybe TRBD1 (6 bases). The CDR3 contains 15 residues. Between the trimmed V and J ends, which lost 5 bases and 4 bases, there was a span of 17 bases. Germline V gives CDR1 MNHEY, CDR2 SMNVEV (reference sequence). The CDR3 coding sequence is TGTGCCAGCAGTCCGTTATTCAGGGGCCCCTATGGCTACACCTTC. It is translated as CASSPLFRGPYGYTF.

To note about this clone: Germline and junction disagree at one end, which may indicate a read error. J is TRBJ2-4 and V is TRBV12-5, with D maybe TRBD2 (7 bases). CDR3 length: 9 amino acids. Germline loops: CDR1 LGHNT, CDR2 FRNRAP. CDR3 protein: CASSLGGHF. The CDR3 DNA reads TGTGCTAGTTCTCTGGGGGGGCACTTC.

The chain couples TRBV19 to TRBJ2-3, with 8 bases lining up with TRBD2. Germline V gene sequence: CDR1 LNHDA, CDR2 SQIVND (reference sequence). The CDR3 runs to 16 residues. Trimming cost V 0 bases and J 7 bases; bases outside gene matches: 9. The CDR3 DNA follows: TGTGCCAGTAGTATAGAAAGCGGGGGCCGGGGGAATACGCAGTATTTT. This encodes CASSIESGGRGNTQYF.

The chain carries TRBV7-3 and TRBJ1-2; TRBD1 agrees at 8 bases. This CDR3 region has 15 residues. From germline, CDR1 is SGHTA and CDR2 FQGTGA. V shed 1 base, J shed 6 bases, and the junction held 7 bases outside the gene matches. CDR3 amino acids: CASSLKGQGFDGYTF. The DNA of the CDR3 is TGTGCCAGCAGCTTAAAAGGACAGGGTTTCGATGGCTACACCTTC.

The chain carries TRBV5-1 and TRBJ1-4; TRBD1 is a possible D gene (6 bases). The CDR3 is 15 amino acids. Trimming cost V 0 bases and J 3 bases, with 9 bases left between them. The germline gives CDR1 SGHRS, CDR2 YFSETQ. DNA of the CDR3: TGCGCCAGCAGCTTGGGCAGGGGAGCTAATGAAAAACTGTTTTTT. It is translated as CASSLGRGANEKLFF.

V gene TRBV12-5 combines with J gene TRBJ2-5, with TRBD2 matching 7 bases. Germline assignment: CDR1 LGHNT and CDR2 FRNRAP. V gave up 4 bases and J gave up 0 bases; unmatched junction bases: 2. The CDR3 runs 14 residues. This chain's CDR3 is CASGSGTNQETQYF. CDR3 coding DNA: TGTGCTAGTGGTTCCGGGACTAACCAAGAGACCCAGTACTTC. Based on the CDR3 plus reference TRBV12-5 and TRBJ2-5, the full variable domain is DARVTQTPRHKVTEMGQEVTMRCQPILGHNTVFWYRQTMMQGLELLAYFRNRAPLDDSGMPKDRFSAEMPDATLATLKIQPSEPRDSAVYFCASGSGTNQETQYFGPGTRLLVL.

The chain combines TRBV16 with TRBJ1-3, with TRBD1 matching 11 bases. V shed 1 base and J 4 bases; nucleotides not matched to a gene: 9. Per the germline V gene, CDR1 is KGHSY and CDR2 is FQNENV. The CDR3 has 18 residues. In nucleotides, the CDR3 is TGTGCCAGCAGCCAATATCGGACAGGGGGCGACTCGGGAAACACCATATATTTT. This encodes CASSQYRTGGDSGNTIYF.

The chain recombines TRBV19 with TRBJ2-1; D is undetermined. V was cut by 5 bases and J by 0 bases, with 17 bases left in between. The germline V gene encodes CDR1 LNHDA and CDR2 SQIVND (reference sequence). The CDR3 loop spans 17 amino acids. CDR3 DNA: TGTGCCAGTAGTGCCCGGAGAATTCAAAGCTCCTACAATGAGCAGTTCTTC. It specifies CASSARRIQSSYNEQFF.